The rows below give T cell receptor beta chains drawn from one sample of a study of T cell repertoires in ileal Crohn's disease. Clones were read by immunoSEQ multiplex PCR, and TCRdb kept only the in-frame ones, dropping some. This table holds 55,000 to 65,000 clones, 85% to 90% found once. The sequencing input was ileal tissue. Every receptor here comes from an adult with Crohn's disease. CDR3s include the opening cysteine and the closing phenylalanine or tryptophan. A D gene is named only where the DNA matches it firmly. Clone sizes are given selectively: once, few, many, or a class where the clone is expanded.

NA | TRBJ1-1 | NA | TRBV30 | CAWSVTGWSEAFF | TGTGCCTGGAGTGTAACGGGTTGGTCTGAAGCTTTCTTT
NA | TRBJ1-2 | NA | TRBV6-5 | CASRNRRNYGYTF | TGTGCCAGCAGAAACAGGAGAAACTATGGCTACACCTTC
once | TRBJ2-5 | TRBD2 | TRBV7-6 | CASSFTLQRGALQETQYF | TGTGCCAGCAGCTTTACCTTGCAGCGGGGGGCTCTCCAAGAGACCCAGTACTTC
NA | TRBJ1-6 | NA | TRBV5-6 | CASSLPGSGGSPLHF | TGTGCCAGCAGCTTGCCGGGATCCGGAGGTTCACCCCTCCACTTT
few | TRBJ1-1 | NA | TRBV28 | CATIGGANTEAFF | TGTGCCACCATAGGAGGGGCGAACACTGAAGCTTTCTTT
NA | TRBJ2-2 | NA | TRBV5-1 | CASSTDNSGELFF | TGCGCCAGCAGCACGGACAATTCGGGGGAGCTGTTTTTT
NA | TRBJ1-1 | NA | TRBV14 | CASSRVEGFRAEAFF | TGTGCCAGCAGCCGGGTGGAGGGGTTTAGGGCTGAAGCTTTCTTT
NA | TRBJ2-1 | NA | TRBV19 | CASSIAFRGSILGNEQFF | TGTGCCAGTAGTATAGCTTTCAGGGGCTCCATCCTCGGCAATGAGCAGTTCTTC
NA | TRBJ2-1 | NA | TRBV18 | CASSPNGVTNEQFF | TGTGCCAGCTCACCAAACGGGGTAACCAATGAGCAGTTCTTC
NA | TRBJ2-7 | TRBD1 | TRBV10-2 | CASSQGDSYEQYF | TGCGCCAGCAGCCAGGGGGACTCCTACGAGCAGTACTTC
NA | TRBJ2-3 | NA | TRBV2 | CASSVLAGTQYF | TGTGCCAGCAGCGTACTAGCTGGCACGCAGTATTTT
NA | TRBJ2-1 | TRBD1 | TRBV5-1 | CASSSGQGKIEVQFF | TGCGCCAGCAGCTCCGGACAGGGGAAGATCGAGGTGCAGTTCTTC
NA | TRBJ1-2 | TRBD1 | TRBV9 | CASSVDLGGNYGYTF | TGTGCCAGCAGCGTAGATCTAGGGGGCAACTATGGCTACACCTTC
NA | TRBJ2-7 | NA | TRBV14 | CASSPLTGYFSYEQYF | TGTGCCAGCAGCCCACTTACAGGTTACTTTTCCTACGAGCAGTACTTC